This is a list of T cell receptor beta chains from one sample in a study of cytomegalovirus exposure and HLA in healthy donors. The repertoire was sequenced with immunoSEQ multiplex PCR; TCRdb's copy has only in-frame clones and lacks some. The sample holds 200,000 or so clones, about 83% seen once. Sequencing was carried out using PBMCs. The receptor set was obtained from a woman aged 25 to 45 in good health and CMV-seropositive. Both conserved end residues are part of each CDR3. Fields, in order: J gene, clone size, D gene, V gene, CDR3 DNA, CDR3 protein. The D gene is left open where the match is weak. Only some rows state a clone size, as once, few, many or a class for expanded clones.

TRBJ1-6	many	-	TRBV4-3	TGCGCCAGCAGCCAAGATCTGCCTAGCTCCTATAATTCACCCCTCCACTTT	CASSQDLPSSYNSPLHF
TRBJ2-3	few	TRBD2	TRBV5-4	TGTGCCAGCAGCTTGGCTAGCGGGAGAGTCGGAGATACGCAGTATTTT	CASSLASGRVGDTQYF
TRBJ2-7	-	-	TRBV5-6	TGTGCCAGCAGCTTGAGGCGACAGGCCCCTACCTACGAGCAGTACTTC	CASSLRRQAPTYEQYF
TRBJ1-3	-	-	TRBV27	TGTGCCAGCAGGGAGGCGTCTGGAAACACCATATATTTT	CASREASGNTIYF
TRBJ1-2	-	-	TRBV6-6	TGTGCCAGCAGTTACGGGCAGTCGGTCTATGGCTACACCTTC	CASSYGQSVYGYTF
TRBJ1-1	-	TRBD1	TRBV5-4	TGTACCAGCAGCTTGACGCCACTCCACAGGGGGAACACTGAAGCTTTCTTT	CTSSLTPLHRGNTEAFF
TRBJ2-3	-	-	TRBV7-2	TGTGCCAGCAGCCCCCTTTTGGCTCGAGGAGATACGCAGTATTTT	CASSPLLARGDTQYF
TRBJ1-6	-	-	TRBV10-2	TGCGCCAGCAAGCCGGGTGTTGGCTCACCCCTCCACTTT	CASKPGVGSPLHF
TRBJ1-2	few	-	TRBV11-2	TGTGCCAGCAGCTTAGGACGGACTCGTGGCTACACCTTC	CASSLGRTRGYTF
TRBJ2-5	few	TRBD1	TRBV2	TGTGCCAGCATGAATACAGGGGTAGAGGAGACCCAGTACTTC	CASMNTGVEETQYF
TRBJ2-1	-	TRBD1	TRBV10-1	TGCGCCAGCAGTGAAGGGACAGATATGGCCCAGTTCTTC	CASSEGTDMAQFF
TRBJ2-1	few	-	TRBV5-1	TGCGCCAGCAGCTTTCAGAACAATGAGCAGTTCTTC	CASSFQNNEQFF
TRBJ1-6	-	-	TRBV5-4	TGTGCCAGCAGCTTGATCGCAGAAACACCCCTCCACTTT	CASSLIAETPLHF
TRBJ1-1	few	-	TRBV25-1	TGTGCCAGCAGATCCGGGGGGACTGAAGCTTTCTTT	CASRSGGTEAFF
TRBJ2-5	-	-	TRBV29-1	TGCAGCGTTGCTTACCCTAAGGAGACCCAGTACTTC	CSVAYPKETQYF
TRBJ1-2	-	-	TRBV27	TGTGCCAGCAGTCCGGGACTGCCCTATGGCTACACCTTC	CASSPGLPYGYTF
TRBJ2-1	-	TRBD2	TRBV19	TGTGCCAGTAGGGGACTAGCGGACCAACCCCGCAATGAGCAGTTCTTC	CASRGLADQPRNEQFF
TRBJ1-5	few	TRBD1	TRBV6-6	TGTGCCAGCAGTATAGGGACAGCCCAGCATTTT	CASSIGTAQHF
TRBJ2-7	-	TRBD1	TRBV9	TGTGCCAGCAGCGAGGCTGGGACAGGGAGGTACGAGCAGTACTTC	CASSEAGTGRYEQYF
TRBJ1-1	few	TRBD1	TRBV9	TGTGCCAGCAGCGTTTTACAGGGGGCGATGGCTGAAGCTTTCTTT	CASSVLQGAMAEAFF
TRBJ1-1	-	TRBD1	TRBV27	TGTGCCAGCAGTATCACCGGGACAGGTAGGAACACTGAAGCTTTCTTT	CASSITGTGRNTEAFF
TRBJ2-1	-	TRBD1	TRBV4-1	TGCGCCAGCACCCCAGGGGGCGCACCGTATGAGCAGTTCTTC	CASTPGGAPYEQFF
TRBJ1-2	-	-	TRBV4-2	TGTGCCAGCAGCCCTTCCCTTAACTATGGCTACACCTTC	CASSPSLNYGYTF
TRBJ2-7	few	-	TRBV5-1	TGCGCCAGCAGCTTGGCCCTCGGAGCAGCCGGGGAGCAGTACTTC	CASSLALGAAGEQYF